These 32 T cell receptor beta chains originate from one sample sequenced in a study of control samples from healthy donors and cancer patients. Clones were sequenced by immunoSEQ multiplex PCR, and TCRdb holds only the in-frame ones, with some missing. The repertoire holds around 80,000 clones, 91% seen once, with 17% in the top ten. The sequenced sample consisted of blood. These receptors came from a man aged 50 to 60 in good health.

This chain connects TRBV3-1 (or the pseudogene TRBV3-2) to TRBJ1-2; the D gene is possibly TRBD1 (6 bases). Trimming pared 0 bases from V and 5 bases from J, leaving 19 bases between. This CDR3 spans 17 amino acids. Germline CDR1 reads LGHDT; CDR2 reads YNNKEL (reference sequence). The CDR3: CASSQESTGQFVYGYTF. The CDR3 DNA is TGTGCCAGCAGCCAAGAGTCGACAGGTCAATTCGTTTATGGCTACACCTTC.

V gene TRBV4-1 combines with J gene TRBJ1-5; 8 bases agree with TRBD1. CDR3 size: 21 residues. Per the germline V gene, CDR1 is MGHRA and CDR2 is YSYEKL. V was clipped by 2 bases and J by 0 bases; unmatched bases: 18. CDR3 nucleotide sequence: TGCGCCAGCAGCCAAACCCGAATGACCCGCCCGACAGGGGATAGCAATCAGCCCCAGCATTTT. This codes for CASSQTRMTRPTGDSNQPQHF.

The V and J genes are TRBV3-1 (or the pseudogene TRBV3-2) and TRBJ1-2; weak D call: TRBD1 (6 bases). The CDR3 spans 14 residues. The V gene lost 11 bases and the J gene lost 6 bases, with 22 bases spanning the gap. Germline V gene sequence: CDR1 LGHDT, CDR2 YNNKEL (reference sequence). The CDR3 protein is CAAGGRQALDGYTF. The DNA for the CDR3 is TGTGCCGCCGGAGGAAGACAGGCCCTAGATGGCTACACCTTC.

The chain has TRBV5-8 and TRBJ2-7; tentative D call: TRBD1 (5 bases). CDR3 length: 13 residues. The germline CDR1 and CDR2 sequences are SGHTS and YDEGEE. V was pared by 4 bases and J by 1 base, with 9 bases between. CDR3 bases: TGTGCCAGCAGCGGCAGGGTATCCTACGAGCAGTACTTC. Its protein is CASSGRVSYEQYF.

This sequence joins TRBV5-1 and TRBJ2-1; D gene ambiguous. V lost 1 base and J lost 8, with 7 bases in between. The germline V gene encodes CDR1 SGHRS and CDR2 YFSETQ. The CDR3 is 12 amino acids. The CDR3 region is CASSLNLDEQFF. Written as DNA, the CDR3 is TGCGCCAGCAGCTTGAATCTTGATGAGCAGTTCTTC.

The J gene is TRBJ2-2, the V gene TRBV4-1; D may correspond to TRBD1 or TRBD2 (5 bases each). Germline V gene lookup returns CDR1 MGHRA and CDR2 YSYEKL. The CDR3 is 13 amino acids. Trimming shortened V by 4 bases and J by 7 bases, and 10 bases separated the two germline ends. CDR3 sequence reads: CASSPQGDGELFF. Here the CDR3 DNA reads TGCGCCAGCAGCCCCCAGGGAGACGGGGAGCTGTTTTTT.

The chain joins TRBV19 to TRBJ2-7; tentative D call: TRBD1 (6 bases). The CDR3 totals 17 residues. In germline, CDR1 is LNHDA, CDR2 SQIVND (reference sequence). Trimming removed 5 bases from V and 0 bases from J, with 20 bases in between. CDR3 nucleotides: TGTGCCAGTAGTCCAAGATTCAGGGGAAATCCCTCCTACGAGCAGTACTTC. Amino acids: CASSPRFRGNPSYEQYF.

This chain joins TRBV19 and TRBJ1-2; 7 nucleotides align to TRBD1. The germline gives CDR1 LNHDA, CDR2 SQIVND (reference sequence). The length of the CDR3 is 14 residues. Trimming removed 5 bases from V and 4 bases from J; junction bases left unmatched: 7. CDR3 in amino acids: CASSPQGSLYGYTF. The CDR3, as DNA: TGTGCCAGTAGTCCACAGGGGAGTCTCTATGGCTACACCTTC.

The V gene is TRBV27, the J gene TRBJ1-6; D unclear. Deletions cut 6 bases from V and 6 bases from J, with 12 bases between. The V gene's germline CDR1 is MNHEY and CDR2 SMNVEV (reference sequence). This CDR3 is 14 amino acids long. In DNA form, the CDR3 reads TGTGCCAGCAGGTCGGCAGGCCTTAATTCACCCCTCCACTTT. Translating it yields CASRSAGLNSPLHF.

This CDR3 reads CAISAVQGEYGAYGYTF. CDR3 coding DNA: TGTGCCATCAGTGCTGTACAGGGGGAATACGGGGCATATGGCTACACCTTC. The rearrangement joins TRBV10-3 to TRBJ1-2, with 8 bases fitting TRBD1. CDR3 size: 17 residues. Germline loops: CDR1 ENHRY, CDR2 SYGVKD. With 4 bases clipped from V and 5 bases from J, the junction kept 15 bases outside the gene matches.

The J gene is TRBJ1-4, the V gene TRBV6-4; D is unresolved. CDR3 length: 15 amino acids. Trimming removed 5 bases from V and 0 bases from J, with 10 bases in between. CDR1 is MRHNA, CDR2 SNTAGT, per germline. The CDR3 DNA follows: TGTGCCAGCAGTTCCACGACGGCAACTAATGAAAAACTGTTTTTT. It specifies CASSSTTATNEKLFF.

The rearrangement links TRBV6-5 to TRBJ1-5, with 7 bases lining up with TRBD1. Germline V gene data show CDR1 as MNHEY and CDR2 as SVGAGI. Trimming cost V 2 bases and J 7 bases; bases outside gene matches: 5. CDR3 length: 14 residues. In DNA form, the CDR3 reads TGTGCCAGCAGTTACGGGCCAGGGGGACAGCCCCAGCATTTT. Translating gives CASSYGPGGQPQHF.

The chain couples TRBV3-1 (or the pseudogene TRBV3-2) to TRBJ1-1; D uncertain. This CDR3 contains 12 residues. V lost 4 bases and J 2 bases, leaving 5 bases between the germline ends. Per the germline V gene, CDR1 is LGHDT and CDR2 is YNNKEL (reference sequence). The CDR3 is CASSLLNTEAFF. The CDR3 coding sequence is TGTGCCAGCAGCCTCCTCAACACTGAAGCTTTCTTT.

CDR3 in amino acids: CASSPLGDGDSPLHF. DNA for the CDR3: TGTGCCAGCTCACCATTAGGGGACGGCGATTCACCCCTCCACTTT. This sequence joins TRBV18 and TRBJ1-6, with a possible D match to TRBD1 (5 bases). Trimming pared 2 bases from V and 8 bases from J, leaving 13 bases between. CDR1 and CDR2 from the germline V gene are KGHSH and LQKENI. The CDR3 sequence is 15 residues long.

CDR3 region: CASSSRDAGNTIYF. DNA for the CDR3: TGTGCCAGCAGCTCCCGGGACGCCGGAAACACCATATATTTT. The chain employs TRBV9 and TRBJ1-3, with a possible D match to TRBD1 (5 bases). This CDR3 has 14 residues. Germline V gene data show CDR1 as SGDLS and CDR2 as YYNGEE. V lost 4 bases, J lost 4 bases, and 12 bases lay in between.

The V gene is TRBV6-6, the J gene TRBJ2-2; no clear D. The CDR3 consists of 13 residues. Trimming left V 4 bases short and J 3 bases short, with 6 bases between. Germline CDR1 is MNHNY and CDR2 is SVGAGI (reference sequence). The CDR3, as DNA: TGTGCCAGCAGTTTAGCCGACACCGGGGAGCTGTTTTTT. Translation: CASSLADTGELFF.

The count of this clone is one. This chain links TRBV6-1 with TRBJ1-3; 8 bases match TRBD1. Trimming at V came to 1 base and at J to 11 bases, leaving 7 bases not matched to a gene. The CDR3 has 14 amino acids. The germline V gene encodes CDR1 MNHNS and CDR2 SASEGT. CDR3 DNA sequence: TGTGCCAGCAGTGAAGGCCAGGGGGCAGCCGCCATATATTTT. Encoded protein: CASSEGQGAAAIYF.

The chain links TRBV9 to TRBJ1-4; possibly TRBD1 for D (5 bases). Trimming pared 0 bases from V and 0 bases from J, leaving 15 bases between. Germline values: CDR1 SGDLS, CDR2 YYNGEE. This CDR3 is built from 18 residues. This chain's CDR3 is CASSVAGGGSATNEKLFF. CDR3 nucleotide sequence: TGTGCCAGCAGCGTAGCTGGGGGGGGATCTGCAACTAATGAAAAACTGTTTTTT.

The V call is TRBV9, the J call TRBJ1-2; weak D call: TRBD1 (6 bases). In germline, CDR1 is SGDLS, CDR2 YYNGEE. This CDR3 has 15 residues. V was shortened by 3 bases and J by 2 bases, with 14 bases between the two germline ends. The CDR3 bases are TGTGCCAGCAGCGCAGCCAGGGGTAGGAACTATGGCTACACCTTC. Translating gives CASSAARGRNYGYTF.

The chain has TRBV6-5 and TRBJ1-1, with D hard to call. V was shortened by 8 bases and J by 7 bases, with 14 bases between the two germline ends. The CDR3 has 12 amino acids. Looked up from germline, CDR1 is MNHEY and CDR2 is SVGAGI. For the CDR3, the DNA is TGTGCCAGCCGCTCCCTAGCTTATGAAGCTTTCTTT. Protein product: CASRSLAYEAFF.

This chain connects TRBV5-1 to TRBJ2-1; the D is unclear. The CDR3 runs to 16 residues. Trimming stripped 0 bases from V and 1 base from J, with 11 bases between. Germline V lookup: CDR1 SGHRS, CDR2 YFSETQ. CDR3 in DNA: TGCGCCAGCAGCTTGGTTCGGAAAGAGTCCTACAATGAGCAGTTCTTC. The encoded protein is CASSLVRKESYNEQFF.

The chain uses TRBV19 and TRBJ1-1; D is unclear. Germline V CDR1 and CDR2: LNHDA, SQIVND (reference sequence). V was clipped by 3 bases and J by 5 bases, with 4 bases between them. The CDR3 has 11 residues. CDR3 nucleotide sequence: TGTGCCAGTAGTATGGGAACTGAAGCTTTCTTT. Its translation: CASSMGTEAFF.

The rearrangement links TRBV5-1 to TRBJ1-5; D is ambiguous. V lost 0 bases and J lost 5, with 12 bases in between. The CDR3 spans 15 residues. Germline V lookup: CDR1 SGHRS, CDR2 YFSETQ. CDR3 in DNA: TGCGCCAGCAGCTTGGCCCCGGCCGGCGATCAGCCCCAGCATTTT. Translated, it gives CASSLAPAGDQPQHF.

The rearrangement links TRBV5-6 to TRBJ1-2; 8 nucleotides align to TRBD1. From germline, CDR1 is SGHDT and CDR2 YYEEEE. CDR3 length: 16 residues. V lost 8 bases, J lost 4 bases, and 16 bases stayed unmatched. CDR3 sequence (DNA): TGTGCCAGTCGAATCGAGACAGGGGTGGGGAGCTATGGCTACACCTTC. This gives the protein CASRIETGVGSYGYTF. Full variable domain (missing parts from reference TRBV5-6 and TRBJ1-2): DAGVTQSPTHLIKTRGQQVTLRCSPKSGHDTVSWYQQALGQGPQFIFQYYEEEERQRGNFPDRFSGHQFPNYSSELNVNALLLGDSALYLCASRIETGVGSYGYTFGSGTRLTVV.

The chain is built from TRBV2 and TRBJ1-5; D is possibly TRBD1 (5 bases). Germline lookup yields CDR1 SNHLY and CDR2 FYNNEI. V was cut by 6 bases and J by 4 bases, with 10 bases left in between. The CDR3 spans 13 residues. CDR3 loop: CASSRVENQPQHF. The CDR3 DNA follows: TGTGCCAGCAGCAGGGTTGAAAATCAGCCCCAGCATTTT.

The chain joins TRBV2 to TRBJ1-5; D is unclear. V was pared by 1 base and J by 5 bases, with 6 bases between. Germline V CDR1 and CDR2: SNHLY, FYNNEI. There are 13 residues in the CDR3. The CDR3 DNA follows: TGTGCCAGCAGTGAAGAGGGTCATCAGCCCCAGCATTTT. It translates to CASSEEGHQPQHF.

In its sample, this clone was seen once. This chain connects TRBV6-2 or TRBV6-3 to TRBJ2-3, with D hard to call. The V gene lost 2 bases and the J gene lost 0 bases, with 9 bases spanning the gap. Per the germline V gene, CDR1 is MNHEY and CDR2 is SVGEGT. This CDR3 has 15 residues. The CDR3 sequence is CASSYGVTSTDTQYF. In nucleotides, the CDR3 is TGTGCCAGCAGTTACGGGGTAACTAGCACAGATACGCAGTATTTT.

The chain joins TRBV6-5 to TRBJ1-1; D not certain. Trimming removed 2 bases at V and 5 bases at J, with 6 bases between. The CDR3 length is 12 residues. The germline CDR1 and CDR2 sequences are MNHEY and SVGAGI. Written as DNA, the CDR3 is TGTGCCAGCAGTTACGTCGGAACTGAAGCTTTCTTT. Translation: CASSYVGTEAFF.

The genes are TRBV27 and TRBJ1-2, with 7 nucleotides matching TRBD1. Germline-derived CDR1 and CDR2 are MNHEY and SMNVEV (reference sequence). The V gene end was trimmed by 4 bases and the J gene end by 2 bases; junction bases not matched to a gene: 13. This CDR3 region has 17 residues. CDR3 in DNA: TGTGCCAGCAGTTCCTGGGCTACACTGACAGGGAACTATGGCTACACCTTC. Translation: CASSSWATLTGNYGYTF.

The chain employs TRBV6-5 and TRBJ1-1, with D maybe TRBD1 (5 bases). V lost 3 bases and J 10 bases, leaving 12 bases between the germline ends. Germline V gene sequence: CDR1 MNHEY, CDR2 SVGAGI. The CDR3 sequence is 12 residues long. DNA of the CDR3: TGTGCCAGCAGTTATCGGGGGATGAGAGCTTTCTTT. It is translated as CASSYRGMRAFF.

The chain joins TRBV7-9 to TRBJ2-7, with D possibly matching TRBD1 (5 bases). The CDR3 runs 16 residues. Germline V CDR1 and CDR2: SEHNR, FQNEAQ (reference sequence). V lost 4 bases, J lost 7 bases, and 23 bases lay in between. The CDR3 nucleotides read TGTGCCAGCAGCTCCCCAATTAGGGTGGCAGGGCAAGAGCAGTACTTC. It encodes CASSSPIRVAGQEQYF.

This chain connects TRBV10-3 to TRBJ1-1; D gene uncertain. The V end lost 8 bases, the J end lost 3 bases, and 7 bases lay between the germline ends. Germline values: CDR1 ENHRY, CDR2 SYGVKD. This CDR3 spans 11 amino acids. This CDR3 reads CAIGLDTEAFF. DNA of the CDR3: TGTGCCATCGGATTAGACACTGAAGCTTTCTTT.